The sequence of this T cell receptor (beta chain) was determined in a study of T cell clones after liver transplantation. Study-wide background: Patients counted as tolerant after at least one year off all immunosuppression, enzymes not exceeding twice normal.

This clone is deemed medium-sized. The antigen remains unidentified. Other DNA sequences of this sample code for an identical CDR3. TCRdb's copy holds only in-frame clones and misses some; the assay was immunoSEQ multiplex PCR. The sample comprises about 1,300 clones, 38% of which are singletons, and 32% rests with the top ten. V shed 8 bases, J shed 7 bases, and the junction held 6 bases outside the gene matches. CDR3 length: 14 amino acids. Germline values: CDR1 SNHLY, CDR2 FYNNEI. Sequencing of dividing CFSE-low cells from the MLR defined alloreactive TCRbeta sequences. The sample taken for sequencing was CD4+ T cells from cultured PBMCs. The chain is built from TRBV2 and TRBJ2-2; 11 bases align to TRBD1. The TCR sequence derives from a human patient who received a liver transplant. Some T cells may be supplied by the graft donor. CDR3 sequence reads: CASGKGQGVGELFF. The CDR3 DNA reads TGTGCCAGCGGGAAGGGACAGGGGGTCGGGGAGCTGTTTTTT.